This TCR beta chain was recovered during a study of cytomegalovirus exposure and HLA in healthy donors. A note on this clone: Additional DNA sequences in this sample encode the identical CDR3.

PCR employed 60 Vbeta and 13 Jbeta primers. The protocol was immunoSEQ multiplex PCR, while the TCRdb copy is restricted to in-frame clones and leaves out a portion. The sample carries some 200,000 clones, around 86% recorded once. V lost 6 bases and J lost 1; bases outside the gene matches: 4. The CDR3 length is 15 residues. Germline values: CDR1 LGHNA, CDR2 YNFKEQ. The chain links TRBV4-2 to TRBJ1-5; TRBD1 aligns across 9 bases. The specimen sequenced was PBMCs. The receptor's source is a man aged 40-49 years in good health and CMV-seropositive. DNA for the CDR3: TGTGCCAGCAGACGGGACAGGGAGAGCAATCAGCCCCAGCATTTT. Residues: CASRRDRESNQPQHF.